The 10 T cell receptor beta chains below come from one sample, sequenced in a study of cytomegalovirus exposure and HLA in healthy donors. Amplification used 60 Vbeta primers and 13 Jbeta primers. The protocol was immunoSEQ multiplex PCR, while the TCRdb copy is restricted to in-frame clones and leaves out a portion. The sample records about 67,000 clones, about 82% being singletons. Sequencing input: PBMCs. Every receptor here comes from a woman aged 25 to 39 in good health and CMV-seronegative.

This clone was picked up a small number of times. The J gene is TRBJ1-5, the V gene TRBV7-2, with unresolved D. Trimming left V 1 base short and J 7 bases short, with 11 bases between. Germline V gene data show CDR1 as SGHTA and CDR2 as FQGNSA. The CDR3 is 14 residues long. CDR3 coding DNA: TGTGCCAGCAGCTTAGGGGCAGATATCCAGCCCCAGCATTTT. It translates to CASSLGADIQPQHF.

This sequence joins TRBV10-3 and TRBJ1-2, with D perhaps matching TRBD1 (5 bases). V lost 3 bases, J lost 3 bases, and 14 bases lay in between. Germline V CDR1 and CDR2: ENHRY, SYGVKD. This CDR3 region has 15 residues. DNA for the CDR3: TGTGCCATCAGTGAAAGGGAGGGACGTTACTATGGCTACACCTTC. Its translation: CAISEREGRYYGYTF.

V and J are TRBV29-1 and TRBJ2-5, with 8 nucleotides matching TRBD1. Germline CDR1 is SQVTM and CDR2 is ANQGSEA. The length of the CDR3 is 13 residues. V gave up 3 bases and J gave up 5 bases; unmatched junction bases: 5. CDR3 sequence reads: CSVDQGAGETQYF. The CDR3 nucleotides are TGCAGCGTTGATCAGGGGGCAGGGGAGACCCAGTACTTC.

The chain combines TRBV9 with TRBJ1-1; D not certain. Looked up from germline, CDR1 is SGDLS and CDR2 is YYNGEE. This CDR3 is 15 amino acids long. The ends were cut back, 0 bases at V and 5 bases at J, with 14 bases in the middle. In DNA form, the CDR3 reads TGTGCCAGCAGCGTAGAGGGCAGTTCGGGGACTGAAGCTTTCTTT. Translated: CASSVEGSSGTEAFF. Combining the CDR3 with reference TRBV9 and TRBJ1-1 gives the whole variable domain DSGVTQTPKHLITATGQRVTLRCSPRSGDLSVYWYQQSLDQGLQFLIQYYNGEERAKGNILERFSAQQFPDLHSELNLSSLELGDSALYFCASSVEGSSGTEAFFGQGTRLTVV.

This chain uses TRBV2 with TRBJ1-5; the D gene is possibly TRBD1 (5 bases). CDR1 SNHLY and CDR2 FYNNEI come from the germline V gene. V lost 9 bases and J 3 bases, leaving 18 bases between the germline ends. CDR3 length equals 15 residues. CDR3 protein: CASNGGAGPNQPQHF. CDR3 in DNA: TGTGCCAGTAACGGAGGGGCAGGGCCCAATCAGCCCCAGCATTTT.

The chain recombines TRBV9 with TRBJ1-2; D call uncertain. This CDR3 region has 8 residues. CDR1 and CDR2 (germline): SGDLS, YYNGEE. V gave up 10 bases and J gave up 11 bases, with 9 bases separating them. CDR3: CAEESYTF. The DNA of the CDR3 is TGTGCCGAGGAGAGTTACACCTTC.

This clone was counted between two and nine times. The chain carries TRBV5-4 and TRBJ2-3; 9 bases fit TRBD2. This CDR3 contains 16 residues. Germline V lookup: CDR1 SGHNT, CDR2 YYREEE (reference sequence). Germline trimming cut 5 bases from V and 3 bases from J; bases unmatched to any gene: 10. The CDR3 nucleotides are TGTGCCAGCAGTCCGGTTGCGGGGGGGCGGACAGATACGCAGTATTTT. This encodes CASSPVAGGRTDTQYF.

This sequence joins TRBV5-1 and TRBJ1-3, with TRBD1 as a possible D gene (5 bases). The V and J ends lost 3 bases and 4 bases respectively, with 11 bases between them. The CDR3 length is 14 residues. The V gene's germline CDR1 is SGHRS and CDR2 YFSETQ. The CDR3 DNA reads as TGCGCCAGCAGCTCCGGGACTTGGGGAAACACCATATATTTT. Translation: CASSSGTWGNTIYF.

CDR3: CASSLEFPGQRIGGGGYTF. The CDR3 DNA is TGTGCCAGCAGCTTAGAGTTCCCGGGACAGCGCATCGGAGGAGGAGGCTACACCTTC. The chain carries TRBV7-9 and TRBJ1-2, with 7 bases that match TRBD1. This CDR3 region has 19 residues. Germline V lookup: CDR1 SEHNR, CDR2 FQNEAQ (reference sequence). J was trimmed by 8 bases and V by 1 base; bases with no gene match: 22. Full variable domain (remainder filled in from reference TRBV7-9 and TRBJ1-2): DTGVSQNPRHKITKRGQNVTFRCDPISEHNRLYWYRQTLGQGPEFLTYFQNEAQLEKSRLLSDRFSAERPKGSFSTLEIQRTEQGDSAMYLCASSLEFPGQRIGGGGYTFGSGTRLTVV.

The chain joins TRBV29-1 to TRBJ1-2, with 8 positions matching TRBD1. Germline lookup yields CDR1 SQVTM and CDR2 ANQGSEA. The CDR3 is 15 amino acids. V dropped 6 bases and J dropped 4; count of bases not matched to a gene: 13. The DNA of the CDR3 is TGCAGCGTGGGGGGCCACCTACAGGGGGGCTATGGCTACACCTTC. Its translation: CSVGGHLQGGYGYTF.